This T cell receptor (beta chain) was retrieved from a study of long-term antiretroviral therapy in people with HIV. V was clipped by 9 bases and J by 8 bases; unmatched bases: 12. Germline V CDR1 and CDR2: MRHNA, SNTAGT. This CDR3 has 14 residues. Version v3.0 of the immunoSEQ assay ran at survey level. The repertoire was sequenced with immunoSEQ multiplex PCR; TCRdb's copy has only in-frame clones and lacks some. The data hold roughly 30,000 clones, with about nine tenths observed a single time. This sequence was found in a man younger than 35 with HIV. Material: unsorted PBMCs, obtained 3.1 years after starting antiretroviral therapy. The gene calls are TRBV6-4 and TRBJ1-2; the match to TRBD1 covers 10 bases. The CDR3 is CARIIVGQGNGYTF. The CDR3, as DNA: TGTGCCAGGATAATAGTGGGACAGGGGAACGGCTACACCTTC.